This T cell receptor beta chain was found in a study of shared clonotypes between healthy human individuals. Across the study: Per donor, three plates held CD4 naive cells, three held CD4 memory, two held CD8 naive and one held CD8 memory. Regarding the study as a whole: Across subsets, estimated richness was generally greater for naive than for memory populations. In a few donors, around 5.5% of naive CD4 clonotypes appeared in common.

Naive CD8 cells lacked CD45RO, underwent positive selection for CCR7 and left out terminally differentiated effector memory CD45RA+ cells. This clone appeared once. Its antigen is unknown. It was at deep level that the assay was run. Libraries were prepared by immunoSEQ multiplex PCR; TCRdb keeps only in-frame clonotypes and omits some of them. The table has 760,000 or so clones, 90% to 98% seen once. CDR3 length: 14 residues. Germline V gene sequence: CDR1 SEHNR, CDR2 FQNEAQ (reference sequence). Trimming cost V 4 bases and J 2 bases; bases outside gene matches: 3. This clonotype originated in a man younger than 45 in good health. The sequenced material came from naive CD8+ T cells sorted from blood. The chain has TRBV7-9 and TRBJ1-1; the match to TRBD1 covers 8 bases. The CDR3 coding sequence is TGTGCCAGCAGCTATACAGGGGGAAACACTGAAGCTTTCTTT. Amino acid sequence: CASSYTGGNTEAFF.